A single sample gave rise to the 4 T cell receptor beta chains below, sequenced in a study of shared clonotypes between healthy human individuals. Produced via immunoSEQ multiplex PCR; TCRdb's table is partial and in-frame only. The table lists millions of clones, just over 90% of them singletons. Sequencing was done on a sample of naive CD4+ T cells sorted from blood. Subset specified: CD45RA+ positively selected. These receptors all stem from a man between 18 and 29 years old in good health.

The chain recombines TRBV6-5 with TRBJ2-3; perhaps TRBD2 as D (6 bases). Germline-derived CDR1 and CDR2 are MNHEY and SVGAGI. V was cut by 6 bases and J by 2 bases, with 12 bases left in between. The CDR3 is made up of 14 amino acids. The CDR3 loop reads CASSRTTNTDTQYF. In DNA form, the CDR3 reads TGTGCCAGCAGCCGGACTACCAACACAGATACGCAGTATTTT.

V and J are TRBV5-1 and TRBJ1-1; 12 bases agree with TRBD1. The CDR3 extends over 15 amino acids. Germline V gene lookup returns CDR1 SGHRS and CDR2 YFSETQ. V shed 4 bases and J 6 bases; nucleotides not matched to a gene: 7. The CDR3 region has the DNA TGCGCCAGCAGCCCTCCGGGACAGGGGGCTTCTGAAGCTTTCTTT. Translation gives CASSPPGQGASEAFF.

This clone occurred once. The V call is TRBV5-8, the J call TRBJ2-7; D is unresolved. Trimming stripped 2 bases from V and 2 bases from J, with 14 bases between. Looked up from germline, CDR1 is SGHTS and CDR2 is YDEGEE. This CDR3 has 15 residues. CDR3 nucleotide sequence: TGTGCCAGCAGCTTTGAAGAGGCTTTCGCCTACGAGCAGTACTTC. It translates to CASSFEEAFAYEQYF.

The chain recombines TRBV2 with TRBJ2-1, with 8 bases identical to TRBD1. The CDR3 totals 15 residues. CDR1 is SNHLY, CDR2 FYNNEI, per germline. Trimming cost V 7 bases and J 2 bases; bases outside gene matches: 7. The CDR3 protein is CASTGGASPYNEQFF. The DNA for the CDR3 is TGTGCCAGCACAGGGGGCGCGTCCCCCTACAATGAGCAGTTCTTC.